A single sample gave rise to the 10 T cell receptor beta chains below, sequenced in a study of blood T cells in healthy people across ages. Sample-barcoded 5' priming and a J-beta primer mix drove a second PCR of roughly 7 to 11 cycles. TCRdb independently ran MiXCR on the 5' RACE reads; one entry per CDR3 protein. Here the sample spans 700,000 or so distinct CDR3 sequences, 22% being singletons. Sequencing was carried out using blood. Receptor source: a man in his 70s in good health.

V and J are TRBV19 and TRBJ2-5; D gene ambiguous. The better agreement between TRBJ2-7 and the DNA end casts doubt on the J call. Germline V gene sequence: CDR1 LNHDA, CDR2 SQIVND (reference sequence). The CDR3 length is 14 residues. Here the CDR3 reads CASSISLTAYEQYF. The CDR3 DNA reads TGTGCCAGTAGTATTTCATTAACGGCCTACGAGCAGTACTTC.

The rearrangement uses TRBV20-1 and TRBJ2-3; D unresolved. Germline CDR1 and CDR2: DFQATT and SNEGSKA (reference sequence). The CDR3 is made up of 12 amino acids. Trimming stripped 1 base from V and 4 bases from J, with 6 bases between. The CDR3 coding sequence is TGCAGTGCTAGAGTCTCATCAGATACGCAGTATTTT. Its translation: CSARVSSDTQYF.

The chain uses TRBV4-2 and TRBJ2-4; no definite D call. The CDR3 runs 14 residues. Germline CDR1 and CDR2: LGHNA and YNFKEQ. Trimming left V 0 bases short and J 6 bases short, with 9 bases between. DNA for the CDR3: TGTGCCAGCAGCCAAGATTTAGGACCAAACATTCAGTACTTC. Translated: CASSQDLGPNIQYF.

V gene TRBV12-3 or TRBV12-4 combines with J gene TRBJ2-3; 9 bases agree with TRBD2. Unmatched junction bases numbered 9, after V lost 3 bases and J lost 2 bases. The CDR3 loop spans 17 amino acids. The CDR3 sequence: CASSFGRLAGHTDTQYF. The CDR3 DNA follows: TGTGCCAGCAGTTTTGGACGGCTAGCGGGGCACACAGATACGCAGTATTTT.

This clonotype showed up many times. The CDR3 reads CASSYSDGTPPFF. CDR3 nucleotide sequence: TGTGCCAGCAGTTACTCAGATGGGACCCCCCCGTTCTTC. This rearrangement joins TRBV6-5 to TRBJ2-1, with D possibly called TRBD1 or TRBD2 (5 bases each). V lost 0 bases, J lost 15 bases, and 15 bases lay in between. This CDR3 is built from 13 residues. CDR1 and CDR2 (germline): MNHEY, SVGAGI.

This clonotype showed up many times. The chain employs TRBV3-1 and TRBJ2-5; D gene uncertain. CDR1 is LGHDT, CDR2 YNNKEL, per germline (reference sequence). The V end was cut by 6 bases, the J end by 0 bases, with 5 bases between. There are 12 residues in the CDR3. The DNA of the CDR3 is TGTGCCAGCAGGGGCTACCAAGAGACCCAGTACTTC. Translating it yields CASRGYQETQYF.

This clonotype was counted between two and nine times. The chain employs TRBV6-2 or TRBV6-3 and TRBJ1-1; D not resolved. Per the germline V gene, CDR1 is MNHEY and CDR2 is SVGEGT. V shed 0 bases and J shed 8 bases, with 7 bases lying between them. This CDR3 contains 12 residues. The CDR3 reads CASSYSVGEAFF. The CDR3 coding sequence is TGTGCCAGCAGTTACTCGGTGGGGGAAGCTTTCTTT.

This clonotype appeared many times. The CDR3 DNA is TGTGCCAGCAGCTTATTGGGGACACCGGACTCACCCCTCCACTTT. This codes for CASSLLGTPDSPLHF. The chain is built from TRBV7-2 and TRBJ1-6, with D possibly matching TRBD1 (6 bases). CDR1 and CDR2 from the germline V gene are SGHTA and FQGNSA. CDR3 length: 15 amino acids. Trimming removed 2 bases from V and 10 bases from J, with 15 bases in between.

This clonotype was detected only a few times. The chain combines TRBV7-4 with TRBJ1-4, with D tentatively TRBD1 (5 bases). Trimming removed 5 bases from V and 0 bases from J, with 19 bases in between. The germline V gene has CDR1 SGHVT and CDR2 SQSDAQ. The CDR3 extends over 18 amino acids. CDR3 nucleotide sequence: TGTGCCAGCAGCCCGAGAGACAGTTATTCTTCAACTAATGAAAAACTGTTTTTT. It is translated as CASSPRDSYSSTNEKLFF.

The chain couples TRBV11-2 to TRBJ1-6; maybe TRBD1 (5 bases). Germline loops: CDR1 SGHAT, CDR2 FQNNGV. V lost 5 bases to trimming and J lost 7 bases, with 24 bases between them. CDR3 size: 18 residues. The CDR3 DNA sequence: TGTGCCAGCAGCCTCCTTATGCCCGTGCAGGGAATGAATTCACCCCTCCACTTT. It translates to CASSLLMPVQGMNSPLHF.